The rows below give T cell receptor beta chains drawn from one sample of a study of CD8+CD57+ T cells in acquired aplastic anemia. TCRdb re-derived calls from the reads in MiXCR, one entry per CDR3 protein. The top ten clones hold approximately 12% of a sample with about 150,000 distinct CDR3 sequences, roughly 49% of them seen once. The source material was sorted CD4+, CD8+, or CD8+CD57+ T cells (not recorded which) from PBMCs. These receptors came from a human donor with aplastic anemia. Each CDR3 is given with its conserved first and last residue. A D gene is named only where the DNA matches it firmly. Size is omitted from some rows. Given values are once, few, many or a class for expanded clones.

>TRBD1|TRBJ1-6|TRBV7-9|NA
TGTGCCAGCAGCGGAGGGACAGCGAGCTCCTATAATTCACCCCTCCACTTT
CASSGGTASSYNSPLHF
>NA|TRBJ2-3|TRBV5-5|many
TGTGCCAGCCGACTGAGGTTTGATACGCAGTATTTT
CASRLRFDTQYF
>TRBD1|TRBJ1-2|TRBV10-3|few
TGTGCCATCAGTGAAAAGACAGGGGTATATGGCTACACCTTC
CAISEKTGVYGYTF
>NA|TRBJ1-1|TRBV25-1|NA
TGTGCCAGCAGTGGGCTTCTGGGGGAACACACTGAAGCTTTCTTT
CASSGLLGEHTEAFF
>NA|TRBJ1-1|TRBV7-9|few
TGTGCCAGCAGCTTAGCAGGGGCGACTGAAGCTTTCTTT
CASSLAGATEAFF
>TRBD1|TRBJ2-1|TRBV7-3|NA
TGTGCCAGCAGCTTAGGGACAGGGAGAGAAAATGAGCAGTTCTTC
CASSLGTGRENEQFF
>TRBD2|TRBJ2-7|TRBV6-2/TRBV6-3|NA
TGTGCCAGCACGTTAGCGGGGAGAACCTACGAGCAGTACTTC
CASTLAGRTYEQYF
>NA|TRBJ1-2|TRBV24-1|NA
TGTGCCACCAGTGATTCACACGGGACATTTTATGGCTACACCTTC
CATSDSHGTFYGYTF
>NA|TRBJ2-3|TRBV5-6|NA
TGTGCCAGCAGCCAGGCGTATACGCAGTATTTT
CASSQAYTQYF
>NA|TRBJ2-7|TRBV2|few
TGTGCCAGCAGTGAATGGGACGGAAGCTCCTACGAGCAGTACTTC
CASSEWDGSSYEQYF
>TRBD2|TRBJ2-1|TRBV13|many
TGTGCCAGCAGCTCTTCTCGACTAGCTCCCTACAATGAGCAGTTCTTC
CASSSSRLAPYNEQFF
>NA|TRBJ1-5|TRBV4-3|many
TGCGCCAGCAGCCAAGATAGCGGACAGCCCCAGCATTTT
CASSQDSGQPQHF
>NA|TRBJ1-6|TRBV4-1|many
TGCGCCAGCAGCTCAAGGATGGGCGAGGATAATTCACCCCTCCACTTT
CASSSRMGEDNSPLHF
>NA|TRBJ1-1|TRBV10-3|NA
TGTGCCATCGGGGGTCAGGGTGTGGGATACACTGAAGCTTTCTTT
CAIGGQGVGYTEAFF
>NA|TRBJ2-3|TRBV7-9|many
TGTGCCAGCAGCTCAGGGTCCGCACCCCTCACAGATACGCAGTATTTT
CASSSGSAPLTDTQYF
>TRBD1|TRBJ2-3|TRBV4-1|many
TGCGCCAGCAGCCACCTGGGACAGGGGGACACAGATACGCAGTATTTT
CASSHLGQGDTDTQYF
>TRBD1|TRBJ1-1|TRBV19|NA
TGTGCCAGTAGTATTCAGGGGGCGACGAACACTGAAGCTTTCTTT
CASSIQGATNTEAFF
>NA|TRBJ2-5|TRBV4-1|many
TGCGCCAGCAGCCCCCTGAGTTGGTACCAAGAGACCCAGTACTTC
CASSPLSWYQETQYF
>TRBD2|TRBJ2-6|TRBV11-2|few
TGTGCCAGCAGCCCGGGGGGAGGGGCCAACGTCCTGACTTTC
CASSPGGGANVLTF
>NA|TRBJ1-1|TRBV19|NA
TGTGCCACTTTTCGCACTGAAGCTTTCTTT
CATFRTEAFF